The rows below give T cell receptor beta chains drawn from one sample of a study of shared clonotypes between healthy human individuals. Using immunoSEQ multiplex PCR, the repertoire was profiled, and TCRdb retains in-frame clones only, with some absent. The sample has around 940,000 clones, over 60% seen once. Sequenced input: memory CD4+ T cells sorted from blood. Receptors were obtained from a young man in good health. CDR3s include the opening cysteine and the closing phenylalanine or tryptophan. D genes are given only for firm matches. Clone sizes are given selectively: once, few, many, or a class where the clone is expanded.

d_call: TRBD2; j_call: TRBJ2-1; v_call: TRBV7-2; clone_size: -; cdr3_aa: CASSPGTSGYKNEQFF; cdr3_nt: TGTGCCAGCTCGCCGGGGACTAGCGGATACAAGAATGAGCAGTTCTTC
d_call: -; j_call: TRBJ2-5; v_call: TRBV28; clone_size: -; cdr3_aa: CASSFGAGSLVAQYF; cdr3_nt: TGTGCCAGCAGTTTCGGCGCAGGTTCCTTAGTAGCCCAGTACTTC
d_call: TRBD1; j_call: TRBJ2-1; v_call: TRBV27; clone_size: once; cdr3_aa: CASRTGGYNEQFF; cdr3_nt: TGTGCCAGCAGGACAGGGGGCTACAATGAGCAGTTCTTC
d_call: -; j_call: TRBJ1-1; v_call: TRBV30; clone_size: few; cdr3_aa: CAWSAGLPNTEAFF; cdr3_nt: TGTGCCTGGAGTGCGGGGCTGCCGAACACTGAAGCTTTCTTT
d_call: -; j_call: TRBJ1-5; v_call: TRBV19; clone_size: -; cdr3_aa: CASSISLGGVSNQPQHF; cdr3_nt: TGTGCCAGTAGTATTTCTCTGGGCGGGGTAAGTAATCAGCCCCAGCATTTT
d_call: -; j_call: TRBJ1-2; v_call: TRBV5-6; clone_size: once; cdr3_aa: CASSVSDSVLGGYTF; cdr3_nt: TGTGCCAGCAGCGTGTCAGACAGCGTCCTGGGGGGCTACACCTTC
d_call: TRBD2; j_call: TRBJ2-3; v_call: TRBV2; clone_size: few; cdr3_aa: CASNKLAGSTDTQYF; cdr3_nt: TGTGCCAGCAATAAACTAGCGGGAAGCACAGATACGCAGTATTTT
d_call: -; j_call: TRBJ1-6; v_call: TRBV6-1; clone_size: -; cdr3_aa: CASSEVGNSPLHF; cdr3_nt: TGTGCCAGCAGTGAAGTGGGTAATTCACCCCTCCACTTT
d_call: -; j_call: TRBJ2-3; v_call: TRBV7-3; clone_size: -; cdr3_aa: CASSPGQPRTDTQYF; cdr3_nt: TGTGCCAGCAGCCCGGGACAACCCCGGACAGATACGCAGTATTTT
d_call: -; j_call: TRBJ1-3; v_call: TRBV29-1; clone_size: few; cdr3_aa: CSVRTTSGNTIYF; cdr3_nt: TGCAGCGTGCGTACGACCTCTGGAAACACCATATATTTT
d_call: TRBD1; j_call: TRBJ2-7; v_call: TRBV11-2; clone_size: -; cdr3_aa: CASSSLRGQGAEQYF; cdr3_nt: TGTGCCAGCAGCAGCTTACGAGGACAGGGCGCCGAGCAGTACTTC
d_call: TRBD2; j_call: TRBJ2-1; v_call: TRBV11-2; clone_size: -; cdr3_aa: CASSWGLAGAAGEQFF; cdr3_nt: TGTGCCAGCAGCTGGGGACTAGCGGGGGCTGCGGGTGAGCAGTTCTTC
d_call: TRBD1; j_call: TRBJ1-5; v_call: TRBV5-1; clone_size: -; cdr3_aa: CASSPGTGGTNQPQHF; cdr3_nt: TGCGCCAGCAGCCCAGGGACAGGGGGGACCAATCAGCCCCAGCATTTT
d_call: TRBD2; j_call: TRBJ2-5; v_call: TRBV19; clone_size: -; cdr3_aa: CASRPGGQETQYF; cdr3_nt: TGTGCCAGTAGGCCGGGGGGACAAGAGACCCAGTACTTC
d_call: -; j_call: TRBJ2-3; v_call: TRBV10-1; clone_size: -; cdr3_aa: CASSDSTDTQYF; cdr3_nt: TGCGCCAGCAGTGATAGCACAGATACGCAGTATTTT
d_call: -; j_call: TRBJ1-5; v_call: TRBV6-1; clone_size: -; cdr3_aa: CASSPDPGLVRPQHF; cdr3_nt: TGTGCCAGCAGTCCGGACCCAGGGTTGGTTCGGCCCCAGCATTTT
d_call: -; j_call: TRBJ2-5; v_call: TRBV14; clone_size: -; cdr3_aa: CASSQDTGFGTQYF; cdr3_nt: TGTGCCAGCAGCCAAGATACCGGTTTCGGGACCCAGTACTTC
d_call: -; j_call: TRBJ2-5; v_call: TRBV15; clone_size: -; cdr3_aa: CATSRDYTQETQYF; cdr3_nt: TGTGCCACCAGCAGAGATTATACTCAAGAGACCCAGTACTTC